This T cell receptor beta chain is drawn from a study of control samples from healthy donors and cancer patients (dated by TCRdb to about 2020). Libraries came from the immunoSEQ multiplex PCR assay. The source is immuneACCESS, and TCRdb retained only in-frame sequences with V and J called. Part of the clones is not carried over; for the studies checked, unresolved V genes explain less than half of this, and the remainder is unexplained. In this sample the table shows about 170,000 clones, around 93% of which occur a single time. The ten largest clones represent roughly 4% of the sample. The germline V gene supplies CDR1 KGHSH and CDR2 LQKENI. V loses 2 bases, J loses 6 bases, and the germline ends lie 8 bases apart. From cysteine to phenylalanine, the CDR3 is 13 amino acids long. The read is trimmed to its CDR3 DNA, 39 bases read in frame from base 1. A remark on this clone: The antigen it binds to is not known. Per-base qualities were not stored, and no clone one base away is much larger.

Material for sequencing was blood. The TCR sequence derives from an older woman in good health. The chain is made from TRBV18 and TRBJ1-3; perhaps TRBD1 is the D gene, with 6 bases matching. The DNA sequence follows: TGTGCCAGCTCACCAGCAGGGGCAAACACCATATATTTT. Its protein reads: CASSPAGANTIYF.